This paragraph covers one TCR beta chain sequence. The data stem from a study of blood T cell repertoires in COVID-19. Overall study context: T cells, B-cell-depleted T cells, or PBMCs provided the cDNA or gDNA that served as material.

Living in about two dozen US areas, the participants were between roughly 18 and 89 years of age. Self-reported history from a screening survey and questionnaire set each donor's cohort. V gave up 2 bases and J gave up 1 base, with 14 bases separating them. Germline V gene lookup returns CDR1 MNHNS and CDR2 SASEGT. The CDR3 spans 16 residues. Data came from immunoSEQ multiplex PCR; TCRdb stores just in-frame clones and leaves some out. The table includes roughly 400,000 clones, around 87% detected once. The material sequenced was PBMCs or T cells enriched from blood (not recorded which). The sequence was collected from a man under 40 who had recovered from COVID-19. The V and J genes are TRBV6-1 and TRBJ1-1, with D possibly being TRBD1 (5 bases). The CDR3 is CASSESRQLQNTEAFF. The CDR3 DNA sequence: TGTGCCAGCAGTGAATCTAGACAGCTACAGAACACTGAAGCTTTCTTT.